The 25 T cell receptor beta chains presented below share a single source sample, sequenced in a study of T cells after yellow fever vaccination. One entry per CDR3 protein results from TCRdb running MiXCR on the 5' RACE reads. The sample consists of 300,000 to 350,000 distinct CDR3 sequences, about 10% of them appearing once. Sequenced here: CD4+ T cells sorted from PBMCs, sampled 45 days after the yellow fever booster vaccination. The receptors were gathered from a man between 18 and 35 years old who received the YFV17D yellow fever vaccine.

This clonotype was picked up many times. The CDR3 is CASSKEQGALGGYTF. The CDR3 DNA reads TGTGCCAGCAGTAAAGAACAGGGGGCTCTCGGTGGCTACACCTTC. This chain links TRBV27 with TRBJ1-2; 9 nucleotides match TRBD1. V was clipped by 5 bases and J by 7 bases; unmatched bases: 11. The CDR3 totals 15 residues. Germline V gives CDR1 MNHEY, CDR2 SMNVEV (reference sequence).

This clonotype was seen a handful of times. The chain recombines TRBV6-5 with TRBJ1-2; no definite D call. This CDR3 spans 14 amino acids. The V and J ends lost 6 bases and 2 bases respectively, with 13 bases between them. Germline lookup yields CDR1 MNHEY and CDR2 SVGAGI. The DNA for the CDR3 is TGTGCCAGCAGCCCCGTCGGACCGAACTATGGCTACACCTTC. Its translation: CASSPVGPNYGYTF.

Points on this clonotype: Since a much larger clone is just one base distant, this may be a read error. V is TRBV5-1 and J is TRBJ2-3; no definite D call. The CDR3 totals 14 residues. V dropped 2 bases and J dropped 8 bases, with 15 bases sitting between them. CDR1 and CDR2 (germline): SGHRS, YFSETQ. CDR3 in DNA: TGCGCCAGCAGCTTAGGCCAAAGGGTAGGTACGCAGTATTTT. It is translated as CASSLGQRVGTQYF.

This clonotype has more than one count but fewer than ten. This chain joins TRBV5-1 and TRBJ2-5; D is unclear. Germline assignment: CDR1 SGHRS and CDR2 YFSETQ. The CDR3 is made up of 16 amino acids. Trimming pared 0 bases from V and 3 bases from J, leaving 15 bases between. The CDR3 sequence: CASSLGSVDREETQYF. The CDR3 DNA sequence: TGCGCCAGCAGCTTGGGGTCCGTCGATCGGGAAGAGACCCAGTACTTC.

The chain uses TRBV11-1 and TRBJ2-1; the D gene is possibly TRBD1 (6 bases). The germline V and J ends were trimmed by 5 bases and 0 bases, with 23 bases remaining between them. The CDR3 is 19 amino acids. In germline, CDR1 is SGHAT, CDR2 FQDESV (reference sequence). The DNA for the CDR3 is TGTGCCAGCAGCCCAAGGGCCGTCAGGGGTGGGCTCTCCTACAATGAGCAGTTCTTC. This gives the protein CASSPRAVRGGLSYNEQFF.

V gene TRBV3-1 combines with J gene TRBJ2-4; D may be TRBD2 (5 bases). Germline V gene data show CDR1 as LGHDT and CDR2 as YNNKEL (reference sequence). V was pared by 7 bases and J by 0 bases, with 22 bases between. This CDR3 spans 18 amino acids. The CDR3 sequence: CASTPGRGIQLAKNIQYF. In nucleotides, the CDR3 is TGTGCCAGCACCCCCGGGCGAGGGATTCAACTAGCCAAAAACATTCAGTACTTC.

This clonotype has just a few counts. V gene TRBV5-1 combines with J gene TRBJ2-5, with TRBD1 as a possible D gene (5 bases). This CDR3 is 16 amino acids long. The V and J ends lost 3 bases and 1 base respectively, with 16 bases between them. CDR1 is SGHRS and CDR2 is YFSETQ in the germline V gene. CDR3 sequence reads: CASSWGGRAGQETQYF. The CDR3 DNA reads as TGCGCCAGCAGCTGGGGCGGCCGGGCTGGCCAAGAGACCCAGTACTTC.

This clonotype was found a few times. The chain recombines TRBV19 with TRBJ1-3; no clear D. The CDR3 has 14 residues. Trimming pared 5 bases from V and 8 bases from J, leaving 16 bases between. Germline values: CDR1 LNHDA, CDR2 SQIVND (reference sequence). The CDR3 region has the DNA TGTGCCAGTAGTCTCCTCTGGGGTCGGGACACCATATATTTT. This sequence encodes CASSLLWGRDTIYF.

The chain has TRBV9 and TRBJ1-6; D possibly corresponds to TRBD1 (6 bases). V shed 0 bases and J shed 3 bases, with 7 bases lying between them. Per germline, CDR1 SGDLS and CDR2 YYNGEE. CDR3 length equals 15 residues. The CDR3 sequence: CASSVEGGYNSPLHF. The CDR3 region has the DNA TGTGCCAGCAGCGTAGAAGGGGGCTATAATTCACCCCTCCACTTT. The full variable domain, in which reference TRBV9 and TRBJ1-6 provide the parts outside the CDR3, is DSGVTQTPKHLITATGQRVTLRCSPRSGDLSVYWYQQSLDQGLQFLIQYYNGEERAKGNILERFSAQQFPDLHSELNLSSLELGDSALYFCASSVEGGYNSPLHFGNGTRLTVT.

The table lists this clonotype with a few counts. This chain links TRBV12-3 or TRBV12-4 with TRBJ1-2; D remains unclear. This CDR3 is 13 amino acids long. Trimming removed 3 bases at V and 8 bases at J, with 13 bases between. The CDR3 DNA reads TGTGCCAGCAGTTTTCGGGGTATGGGCGGCTACACCTTC. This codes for CASSFRGMGGYTF.

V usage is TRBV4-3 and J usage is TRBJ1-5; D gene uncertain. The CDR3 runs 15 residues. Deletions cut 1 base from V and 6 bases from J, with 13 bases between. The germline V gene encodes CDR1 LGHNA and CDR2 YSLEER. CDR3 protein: CASSQGWSVGQPQHF. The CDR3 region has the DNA TGCGCCAGCAGCCAAGGCTGGTCTGTCGGTCAGCCCCAGCATTTT.

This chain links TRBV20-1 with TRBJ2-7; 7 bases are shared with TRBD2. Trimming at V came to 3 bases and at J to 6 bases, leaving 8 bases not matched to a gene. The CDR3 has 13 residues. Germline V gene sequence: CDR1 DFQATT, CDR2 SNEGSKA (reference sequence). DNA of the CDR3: TGCAGTGCTAGGGGGGGGGGAGGATCCGAGCAGTACGTC. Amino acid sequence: CSARGGGGSEQYV.

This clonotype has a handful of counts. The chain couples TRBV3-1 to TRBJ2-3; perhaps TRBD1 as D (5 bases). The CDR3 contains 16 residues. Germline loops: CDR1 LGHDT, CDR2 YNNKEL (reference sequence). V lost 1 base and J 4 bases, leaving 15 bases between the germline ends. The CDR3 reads CASSQVQAQISDTQYF. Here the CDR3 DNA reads TGTGCCAGCAGCCAAGTACAGGCTCAGATTTCAGATACGCAGTATTTT.

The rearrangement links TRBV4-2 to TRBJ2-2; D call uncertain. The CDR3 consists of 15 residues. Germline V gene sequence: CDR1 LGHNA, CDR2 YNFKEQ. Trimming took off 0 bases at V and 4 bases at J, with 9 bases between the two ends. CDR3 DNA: TGTGCCAGCAGCCAAGATCAAACATTCACCGGGGAGCTGTTTTTT. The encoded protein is CASSQDQTFTGELFF.

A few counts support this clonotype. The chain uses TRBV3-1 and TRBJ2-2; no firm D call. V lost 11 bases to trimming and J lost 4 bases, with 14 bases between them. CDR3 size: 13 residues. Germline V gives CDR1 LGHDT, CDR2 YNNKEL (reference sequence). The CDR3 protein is CACGRDFTGELFF. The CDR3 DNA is TGTGCCTGCGGCAGAGACTTCACCGGGGAGCTGTTTTTT.

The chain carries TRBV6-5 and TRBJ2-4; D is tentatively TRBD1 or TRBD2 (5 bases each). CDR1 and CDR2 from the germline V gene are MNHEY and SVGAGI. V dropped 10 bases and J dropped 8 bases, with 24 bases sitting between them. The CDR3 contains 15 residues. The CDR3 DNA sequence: TGTGCCACCTCATTCCGAGGGAGAGGGGTGGACATTCAGTACTTC. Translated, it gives CATSFRGRGVDIQYF.

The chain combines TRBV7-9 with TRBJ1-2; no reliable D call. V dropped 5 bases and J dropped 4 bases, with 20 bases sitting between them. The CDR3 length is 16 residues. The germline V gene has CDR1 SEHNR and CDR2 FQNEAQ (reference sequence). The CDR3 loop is CASSPWTGPSFYGYTF. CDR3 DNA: TGTGCCAGCAGCCCTTGGACCGGGCCCTCCTTCTATGGCTACACCTTC.

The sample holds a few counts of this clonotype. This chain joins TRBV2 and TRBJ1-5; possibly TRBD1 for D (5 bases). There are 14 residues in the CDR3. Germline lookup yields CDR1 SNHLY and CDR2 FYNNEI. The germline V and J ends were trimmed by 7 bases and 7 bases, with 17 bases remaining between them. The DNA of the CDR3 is TGTGCCAGCACCCAACGGGGGTGGTCACAGCCCCAGCATTTT. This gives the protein CASTQRGWSQPQHF.

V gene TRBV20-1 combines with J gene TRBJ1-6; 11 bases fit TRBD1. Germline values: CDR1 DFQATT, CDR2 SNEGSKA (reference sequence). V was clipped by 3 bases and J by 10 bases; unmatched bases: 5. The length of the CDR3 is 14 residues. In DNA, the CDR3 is TGCAGTGCTAGGTCCGGGACAGGGGGATCACCCCTCCACTTT. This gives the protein CSARSGTGGSPLHF.

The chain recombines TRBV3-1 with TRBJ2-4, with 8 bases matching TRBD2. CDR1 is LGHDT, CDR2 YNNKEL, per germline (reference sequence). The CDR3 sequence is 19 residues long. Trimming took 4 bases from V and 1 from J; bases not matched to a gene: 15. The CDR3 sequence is CASSPTSGTSGGAKNIQYF. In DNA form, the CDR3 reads TGTGCCAGCAGCCCCACATCCGGGACTAGTGGGGGGGCCAAAAACATTCAGTACTTC.

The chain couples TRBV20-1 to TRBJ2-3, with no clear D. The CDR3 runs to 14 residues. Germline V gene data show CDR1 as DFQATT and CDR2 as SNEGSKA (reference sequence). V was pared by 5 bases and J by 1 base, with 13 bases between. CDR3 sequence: CSAQTQTGTDTQYF. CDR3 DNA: TGCAGTGCTCAGACCCAGACCGGCACAGATACGCAGTATTTT.

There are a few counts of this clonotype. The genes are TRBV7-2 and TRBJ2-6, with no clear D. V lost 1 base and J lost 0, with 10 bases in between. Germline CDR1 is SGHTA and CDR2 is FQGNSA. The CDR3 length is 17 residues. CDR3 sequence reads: CASSLVAGTSGANVLTF. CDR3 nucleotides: TGTGCCAGCAGCTTAGTCGCCGGCACCTCTGGGGCCAACGTCCTGACTTTC.

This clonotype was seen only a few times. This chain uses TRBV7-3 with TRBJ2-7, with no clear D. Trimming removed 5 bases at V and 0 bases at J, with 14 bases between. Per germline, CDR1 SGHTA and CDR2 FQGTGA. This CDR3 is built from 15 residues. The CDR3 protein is CASSPGPAISYEQYF. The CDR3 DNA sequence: TGTGCCAGCAGCCCCGGGCCCGCCATCTCCTACGAGCAGTACTTC.

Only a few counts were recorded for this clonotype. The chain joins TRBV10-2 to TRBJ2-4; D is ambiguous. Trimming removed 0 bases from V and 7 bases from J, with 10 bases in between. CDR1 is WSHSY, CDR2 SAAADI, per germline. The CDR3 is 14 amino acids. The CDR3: CASSESTLANIQYF. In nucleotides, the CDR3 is TGCGCCAGCAGTGAGTCGACTTTGGCCAACATTCAGTACTTC.

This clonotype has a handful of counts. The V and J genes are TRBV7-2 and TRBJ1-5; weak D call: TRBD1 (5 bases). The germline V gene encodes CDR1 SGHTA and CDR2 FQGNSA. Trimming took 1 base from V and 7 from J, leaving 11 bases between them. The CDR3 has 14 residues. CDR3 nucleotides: TGTGCCAGCAGCTTAGATCCAGGGATACAGCCCCAGCATTTT. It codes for CASSLDPGIQPQHF.